Presented here are 23 T cell receptor beta chains from one specimen sequenced in a study of shared clonotypes between healthy human individuals. The protocol was immunoSEQ multiplex PCR, while the TCRdb copy is restricted to in-frame clones and leaves out a portion. Of about 1.1 million clones listed, approximately 78% are singletons. Input material: memory CD4+ T cells from PBMCs. Subset here: CD45RA-negative fraction. These receptors originate from a man aged 18 to 35 in good health. Some clones in this sample may be carry-over from other donors' samples.

This chain joins TRBV11-2 and TRBJ1-4, with D perhaps matching TRBD1 (5 bases). Trimming shortened V by 3 bases and J by 7 bases, and 12 bases separated the two germline ends. The germline V gene encodes CDR1 SGHAT and CDR2 FQNNGV. This CDR3 comprises 14 residues. The CDR3 DNA follows: TGTGCCAGCAGCTTGGTGAGGGGAAGTGAAAAACTGTTTTTT. This translates into CASSLVRGSEKLFF.

This clone was detected once. The chain has TRBV29-1 and TRBJ2-1; D unresolved. Trimming took 5 bases from V and 3 from J, leaving 17 bases between them. The germline gives CDR1 SQVTM, CDR2 ANQGSEA. The CDR3 has 15 residues. The CDR3 is CSVRLTENHYNEQFF. As DNA, the CDR3 is TGCAGCGTTCGTTTAACAGAGAATCACTACAATGAGCAGTTCTTC.

The V and J genes are TRBV7-9 and TRBJ1-2, with 9 bases identical to TRBD1. Germline V lookup: CDR1 SEHNR, CDR2 FQNEAQ (reference sequence). There are 16 residues in the CDR3. V lost 4 bases and J lost 4; bases outside the gene matches: 10. DNA of the CDR3: TGTGCCAGCAGCTCCCCTACAGGACAGGGGCCCTATGGCTACACCTTC. It specifies CASSSPTGQGPYGYTF.

The chain joins TRBV28 to TRBJ2-3; no reliable D call. Germline-derived CDR1 and CDR2 are MDHEN and SYDVKM. Between the trimmed V and J ends, which lost 6 bases and 4 bases, there was a span of 11 bases. This CDR3 region has 13 residues. CDR3 bases: TGTGCCAGCAGGGGGTTCACCCCAGATACGCAGTATTTT. This gives the protein CASRGFTPDTQYF.

This rearrangement joins TRBV6-1 to TRBJ2-6; unclear D gene. The V end was cut by 3 bases, the J end by 0 bases, with 9 bases between. CDR1 and CDR2 from the germline V gene are MNHNS and SASEGT. This CDR3 is built from 16 residues. CDR3 sequence reads: CASSDRSRSGANVLTF. The CDR3 DNA is TGTGCCAGCAGTGACAGGTCTCGCTCTGGGGCCAACGTCCTGACTTTC.

Concerning this clone: A much larger clone is a single base away; this may be a read error. The chain carries TRBV7-9 and TRBJ1-2, with 9 nucleotides matching TRBD1. J lost 1 base, V lost 4 bases, and 1 base had no gene match. The CDR3 extends over 14 amino acids. Germline CDR1 SEHNR, CDR2 FQNEAQ (reference sequence). CDR3 bases: TGTGCCAGCAGCTGGACAGGGGTTAACTATGGCTACACCTTC. It specifies CASSWTGVNYGYTF.

Regarding this clone: The junction differs from germline at one of its ends, possibly a read error. The chain is built from TRBV7-8 and TRBJ2-5, with 10 bases aligning to TRBD1. The CDR3 consists of 14 residues. CDR1 is SGHVS and CDR2 is FQNEAQ in the germline V gene. CDR3 DNA: TGTGCCAGCAGCGGCCGGGACAGGGGTGAGACCCAGCACTTC. Protein sequence: CASSGRDRGETQHF.

This clone was observed once. CDR3 protein: CASSQEGRAGPLRRNEQFF. The DNA for the CDR3 is TGCGCCAGCAGCCAAGAAGGTCGGGCAGGGCCCCTGCGTAGGAATGAGCAGTTCTTC. The chain links TRBV4-1 to TRBJ2-1, with D tentatively TRBD1 (5 bases). Trimming left V 0 bases short and J 7 bases short, with 25 bases between. Germline CDR1 reads MGHRA; CDR2 reads YSYEKL. CDR3 length: 19 residues.

The chain's CDR3 is CASSLGGMGNQPQHF. For the CDR3, the DNA is TGTGCCAGCAGCCTAGGGGGAATGGGCAATCAGCCCCAGCATTTT. The chain uses TRBV7-9 and TRBJ1-5, with a weak D call TRBD1 (6 bases). Germline loops: CDR1 SEHNR, CDR2 FQNEAQ (reference sequence). The CDR3 contains 15 residues. Trimming took 5 bases from V and 2 from J, leaving 13 bases between them.

This clone is a singleton in its sample. The rearrangement joins TRBV11-2 to TRBJ2-7; maybe TRBD1 (6 bases). Per germline, CDR1 SGHAT and CDR2 FQNNGV. The V and J ends lost 5 bases and 8 bases respectively, with 13 bases between them. CDR3 length equals 12 residues. The CDR3 sequence is CASSPNRAKQYF. CDR3 in DNA: TGTGCCAGCAGCCCCAACAGGGCCAAGCAGTACTTC.

A note on this clone: Other DNA sequences in this sample translate to the same CDR3. The chain couples TRBV4-3 to TRBJ1-2, with D possibly being TRBD1 (6 bases). This CDR3 region has 13 residues. Trimming took off 3 bases at V and 7 bases at J, with 12 bases between the two ends. CDR1 and CDR2 from the germline V gene are LGHNA and YSLEER. Written as DNA, the CDR3 is TGCGCCAGCAGCCAGGAAGGGGGATTTGGCTACACCTTC. It codes for CASSQEGGFGYTF.

The CDR3 reads CASSDRPTSTDTQYF. The CDR3 DNA reads as TGTGCCAGCAGTGACAGGCCGACTAGCACAGATACGCAGTATTTT. The chain couples TRBV6-4 to TRBJ2-3; D remains ambiguous. The germline V gene encodes CDR1 MRHNA and CDR2 SNTAGT. The CDR3 totals 15 residues. V was pared by 2 bases and J by 0 bases, with 9 bases between.

This chain joins TRBV5-8 and TRBJ1-5; D is unresolved. The V gene's germline CDR1 is SGHTS and CDR2 YDEGEE. The V gene lost 0 bases and the J gene lost 4 bases, with 8 bases spanning the gap. This CDR3 comprises 14 residues. The CDR3 coding sequence is TGTGCCAGCAGCTTGGGGTCGCAGAATCAGCCCCAGCATTTT. It specifies CASSLGSQNQPQHF.

This clone was detected only once. The chain is built from TRBV29-1 and TRBJ2-5; D tentatively fits TRBD1 or TRBD2 (5 bases each). Germline CDR1 and CDR2: SQVTM and ANQGSEA. V gave up 1 base and J gave up 5 bases, with 14 bases separating them. This CDR3 has 14 amino acids. In DNA, the CDR3 is TGCAGCGTTGAAGGGGCAGGGAGAACGGAGACCCAGTACTTC. This gives the protein CSVEGAGRTETQYF.

This clone was recorded once. This sequence joins TRBV5-1 and TRBJ2-1; maybe TRBD1 (5 bases). The CDR3 runs to 13 residues. CDR1 and CDR2 (germline): SGHRS, YFSETQ. Trimming pared 4 bases from V and 5 bases from J, leaving 10 bases between. The CDR3 protein is CASSPRQHNEQFF. As DNA, the CDR3 is TGCGCCAGCAGCCCCCGACAGCACAATGAGCAGTTCTTC.

The rearrangement links TRBV15 to TRBJ1-3; maybe TRBD1 (5 bases). The CDR3 covers 14 residues. Germline-derived CDR1 and CDR2 are LNHNV and YYDKDF (reference sequence). Trimming left V 3 bases short and J 8 bases short, with 14 bases between. CDR3 protein: CATSRAGSLDTIYF. The CDR3 nucleotides read TGTGCCACCAGCAGGGCAGGGTCGTTGGACACCATATATTTT. The full variable domain, in which reference TRBV15 and TRBJ1-3 provide the parts outside the CDR3, is DAMVIQNPRYQVTQFGKPVTLSCSQTLNHNVMYWYQQKSSQAPKLLFHYYDKDFNNEADTPDNFQSRRPNTSFCFLDIRSPGLGDTAMYLCATSRAGSLDTIYFGEGSWLTVV.

The chain uses TRBV28 and TRBJ1-1; unclear D gene. The CDR3 totals 14 residues. The germline V gene has CDR1 MDHEN and CDR2 SYDVKM. V lost 8 bases and J 5 bases, leaving 18 bases between the germline ends. The CDR3 sequence is CASPGKGSETEAFF. CDR3 sequence (DNA): TGTGCCAGCCCTGGAAAGGGATCGGAAACTGAAGCTTTCTTT. Full variable domain (rest looked up from reference TRBV28 and TRBJ1-1): DVKVTQSSRYLVKRTGEKVFLECVQDMDHENMFWYRQDPGLGLRLIYFSYDVKMKEKGDIPEGYSVSREKKERFSLILESASTNQTSMYLCASPGKGSETEAFFGQGTRLTVV.

This chain uses TRBV4-1 with TRBJ2-4; 11 nucleotides line up with TRBD2. Per germline, CDR1 MGHRA and CDR2 YSYEKL. The CDR3 consists of 20 residues. V gave up 1 base and J gave up 0 bases; unmatched junction bases: 11. The CDR3 bases are TGCGCCAGCAGCCAAGCCCCGGACGAGCTAGCGGGAGGAGCCAAAAACATTCAGTACTTC. This codes for CASSQAPDELAGGAKNIQYF.

The chain employs TRBV29-1 and TRBJ1-2, with 10 bases aligning to TRBD1. V lost 7 bases to trimming and J lost 5 bases; unmatched junction nucleotides: 4. CDR1 is SQVTM, CDR2 ANQGSEA, per germline. This CDR3 contains 12 residues. The CDR3: CSAAGQGYGYTF. DNA of the CDR3: TGCAGCGCGGCGGGACAGGGGTATGGCTACACCTTC.

V usage is TRBV18 and J usage is TRBJ2-5; D not certain. The germline gives CDR1 KGHSH, CDR2 LQKENI. V dropped 8 bases and J dropped 5 bases, with 15 bases sitting between them. The CDR3 runs to 13 residues. The DNA for the CDR3 is TGTGCCAGCCCCAAGAGGATAGGTGAGACCCAGTACTTC. As protein: CASPKRIGETQYF. Based on the CDR3 plus reference TRBV18 and TRBJ2-5, the full variable domain is NAGVMQNPRHLVRRRGQEARLRCSPMKGHSHVYWYRQLPEEGLKFMVYLQKENIIDESGMPKERFSAEFPKEGPSILRIQQVVRGDSAAYFCASPKRIGETQYFGPGTRLLVL.

The CDR3: CSVLPPTSGAYNEQFF. The CDR3 coding sequence is TGCAGCGTTCTCCCACCCACTAGCGGGGCATACAATGAGCAGTTCTTC. The chain is built from TRBV29-1 and TRBJ2-1; TRBD2 matches at 10 bases. This CDR3 comprises 16 residues. After removal of 5 bases from V and 4 bases from J, the junction contained 11 bases not matched to a gene. The germline gives CDR1 SQVTM, CDR2 ANQGSEA.

The V call is TRBV6-1, the J call TRBJ2-5; D is unclear. This CDR3 is built from 14 residues. Deletions cut 3 bases from V and 11 bases from J, with 19 bases between. Germline V gives CDR1 MNHNS, CDR2 SASEGT. In nucleotides, the CDR3 is TGTGCCAGCAGTGAGGAACCCCATGCCTCGGAGCAGTACTTC. Residues: CASSEEPHASEQYF.

V usage is TRBV7-2 and J usage is TRBJ2-7, with D perhaps assigned TRBD1 or TRBD2 (6 bases each). The CDR3 totals 16 residues. The V end was cut by 4 bases, the J end by 4 bases, with 20 bases between. Germline lookup yields CDR1 SGHTA and CDR2 FQGNSA. The CDR3 bases are TGTGCCAGCAGCTCCCCCCGGGGGCAGGGACTTTACGAGCAGTACTTC. Its protein is CASSSPRGQGLYEQYF.